The T cell receptor beta chain described here comes from a study of blood T cell repertoires in COVID-19. This clone has just one count. Participants' reported clinical history set cohort assignment. The CDR3 contains 16 residues. Germline V CDR1 and CDR2: SGHRS, YFSETQ. Trimming took off 4 bases at V and 3 bases at J, with 19 bases between the two ends. Sequencing was performed with immunoSEQ multiplex PCR; in TCRdb, only in-frame clones are kept and a portion is missing. The sample includes about 250,000 clones, roughly 87% seen only once; the top ten take around 2.6%. The sequenced sample consisted of PBMCs or T cells enriched from blood (not recorded which). The TCR was taken from a woman aged 30 to 39 with acute COVID-19. The genes are TRBV5-1 and TRBJ1-2, with D possibly being TRBD1 (5 bases). The CDR3 nucleotides are TGCGCCAGCAGCGAAGGAAGTCAGGGCGCTGACTATGGCTACACCTTC. It encodes CASSEGSQGADYGYTF. The full variable domain, its missing parts supplied by reference TRBV5-1 and TRBJ1-2, is KAGVTQTPRYLIKTRGQQVTLSCSPISGHRSVSWYQQTPGQGLQFLFEYFSETQRNKGNFPGRFSGRQFSNSRSEMNVSTLELGDSALYLCASSEGSQGADYGYTFGSGTRLTVV.